These 32 T cell receptor beta chains came from one sample sequenced in a study of blood T cell repertoires in COVID-19. Using immunoSEQ multiplex PCR, the repertoire was profiled, and TCRdb retains in-frame clones only, with some absent. The data contain about 110,000 clones, 65% to 80% of them seen just once; the ten biggest clones take up 6% to 8%. Sequenced: peripheral blood. Receptors originate from a woman aged 55-75 years with acute or convalescent COVID-19.

This chain joins TRBV9 and TRBJ2-7, with 7 bases identical to TRBD2. Unmatched junction bases numbered 4, after V lost 3 bases and J lost 1 base. Germline V gene lookup returns CDR1 SGDLS and CDR2 YYNGEE. CDR3 length: 14 residues. The CDR3 DNA follows: TGTGCCAGCAGCGCGGGGGGTAGGTCCTACGAGCAGTACTTC. Translating gives CASSAGGRSYEQYF.

This rearrangement joins TRBV3-1 (or the pseudogene TRBV3-2) to TRBJ1-1; D is uncertain. The germline V gene encodes CDR1 LGHDT and CDR2 YNNKEL (reference sequence). V was cut by 1 base and J by 1 base, with 7 bases left in between. CDR3 length equals 14 residues. CDR3 DNA: TGTGCCAGCAGCCAAGCCGCCGGGAACACTGAAGCTTTCTTT. It is translated as CASSQAAGNTEAFF.

The DNA of the CDR3 is TGTGCCAGCAGCGTAGGGACAGTAACTGGAAACACCATATATTTT. This gives the protein CASSVGTVTGNTIYF. The chain employs TRBV9 and TRBJ1-3, with D tentatively TRBD1 (6 bases). Trimming cost V 0 bases and J 2 bases, with 9 bases left between them. This CDR3 has 15 residues. Germline CDR1 and CDR2: SGDLS and YYNGEE. Variable domain in full (rest from reference TRBV9 and TRBJ1-3): DSGVTQTPKHLITATGQRVTLRCSPRSGDLSVYWYQQSLDQGLQFLIQYYNGEERAKGNILERFSAQQFPDLHSELNLSSLELGDSALYFCASSVGTVTGNTIYFGEGSWLTVV.

The CDR3 sequence is CASSDQNRARDTEAFF. DNA of the CDR3: TGTGCCAGCAGTGACCAAAACAGGGCGCGGGACACTGAAGCTTTCTTT. The chain combines TRBV6-4 with TRBJ1-1; perhaps TRBD1 as D (6 bases). In germline, CDR1 is MRHNA, CDR2 SNTAGT. Between the trimmed V and J ends, which lost 2 bases and 3 bases, there was a span of 16 bases. The CDR3 extends over 16 amino acids.

V is TRBV10-3 and J is TRBJ2-7; 11 bases map to TRBD2. Germline V lookup: CDR1 ENHRY, CDR2 SYGVKD. V lost 5 bases, J lost 6 bases, and 18 bases stayed unmatched. The CDR3 contains 18 residues. The CDR3 sequence: CAISNRGTSGSLGVEQYF. CDR3 bases: TGTGCCATCAGTAACCGGGGGACTAGCGGTAGTTTAGGCGTCGAGCAGTACTTC.

The chain has TRBV27 and TRBJ1-6; possibly TRBD1 for D (6 bases). Germline CDR1 reads MNHEY; CDR2 reads SMNVEV (reference sequence). V lost 10 bases and J 10 bases, leaving 23 bases between the germline ends. This CDR3 has 15 amino acids. The CDR3 bases are TGTGCCACCAACCTTAACGCAGGGGTGGTGTCACCCCTCCACTTT. Protein: CATNLNAGVVSPLHF.

This clone was picked up a small number of times. The chain joins TRBV18 to TRBJ1-4; 9 bases match TRBD1. Germline CDR1 is KGHSH and CDR2 is LQKENI. The junction had 6 bases not matched to a gene; V was cut back by 0 bases and J by 7 bases. CDR3 length equals 16 residues. The CDR3 protein is CASSPPFGTGTEKLFF. In DNA, the CDR3 is TGTGCCAGCTCACCACCATTCGGGACAGGGACTGAAAAACTGTTTTTT.

There are a few counts of this clone. The V gene is TRBV9, the J gene TRBJ1-3, with 11 bases identical to TRBD1. J gave up 7 bases and V 6 bases, and 9 bases lay outside the gene matches. Germline CDR1 and CDR2: SGDLS and YYNGEE. The CDR3 loop spans 15 amino acids. CDR3 protein: CASTTLGTGGNTIYF. CDR3 in DNA: TGTGCCAGCACCACATTGGGGACAGGGGGTAACACCATATATTTT.

CDR3 coding DNA: TGTGCCAGCAGTTTATCCCCCCGGACTGAAGCTTTCTTT. It translates to CASSLSPRTEAFF. This chain links TRBV12-3 or TRBV12-4 with TRBJ1-1; D not resolved. The CDR3 totals 13 residues. Trimming stripped 2 bases from V and 5 bases from J, with 9 bases between.

The chain links TRBV5-1 to TRBJ2-3, with 7 positions matching TRBD1. Per the germline V gene, CDR1 is SGHRS and CDR2 is YFSETQ. The trim removed 0 bases at V and 4 bases at J, leaving 2 bases unmatched. The CDR3 length is 14 residues. CDR3 nucleotide sequence: TGCGCCAGCAGCTTGGTACAGGGGCCAGATACGCAGTATTTT. Protein sequence: CASSLVQGPDTQYF.

This sequence joins TRBV24-1 and TRBJ1-2; no reliable D call. Germline loops: CDR1 KGHDR, CDR2 SFDVKD. The CDR3 is made up of 14 amino acids. V gave up 1 base and J gave up 1 base, with 6 bases separating them. The CDR3 coding sequence is TGTGCCACCAGTGATTTTTCCAGTAACTATGGCTACACCTTC. It is translated as CATSDFSSNYGYTF.

The chain joins TRBV19 to TRBJ2-7; 10 bases agree with TRBD1. V was clipped by 6 bases and J by 3 bases; unmatched bases: 5. This CDR3 has 14 residues. Looked up from germline, CDR1 is LNHDA and CDR2 is SQIVND (reference sequence). CDR3 nucleotides: TGTGCCAGTAGGAAAGGGACAGGGGACTACGAGCAGTACTTC. This gives the protein CASRKGTGDYEQYF.

The chain links TRBV5-1 to TRBJ2-7; D might be TRBD1 (6 bases). Germline assignment: CDR1 SGHRS and CDR2 YFSETQ. The V gene lost 0 bases and the J gene lost 6 bases, with 16 bases spanning the gap. The CDR3 spans 15 residues. In nucleotides, the CDR3 is TGCGCCAGCAGCTTGGAGGGGGTGGGCGGCGCCGAGCAGTACTTC. The encoded protein is CASSLEGVGGAEQYF.

The gene calls are TRBV7-2 and TRBJ1-1, with D perhaps TRBD1 (6 bases). Deletions cut 1 base from V and 1 base from J, with 13 bases between. The CDR3 is made up of 16 amino acids. CDR1 is SGHTA and CDR2 is FQGNSA in the germline V gene. For the CDR3, the DNA is TGTGCCAGCAGCTTAGTGAAAGACAGGAAGAACACTGAAGCTTTCTTT. It yields the protein CASSLVKDRKNTEAFF.

This chain connects TRBV2 to TRBJ1-5; 7 bases map to TRBD1. This CDR3 region has 13 residues. Germline assignment: CDR1 SNHLY and CDR2 FYNNEI. J was trimmed by 5 bases and V by 7 bases; bases with no gene match: 5. CDR3 DNA sequence: TGTGCCAGCAATGACAGGGCGCATCAGCCCCAGCATTTT. Protein: CASNDRAHQPQHF.

V and J are TRBV4-2 and TRBJ2-7, with TRBD1 matching over 9 bases. CDR1 and CDR2 (germline): LGHNA, YNFKEQ. With V trimmed by 5 bases and J by 2 bases, 4 bases remained unmatched. CDR3 length: 14 amino acids. The CDR3 sequence: CASSTGTGPYEQYF. CDR3 sequence (DNA): TGTGCCAGCAGCACCGGGACAGGGCCCTACGAGCAGTACTTC.

This clone was recorded once. V and J are TRBV5-4 and TRBJ1-3; D remains ambiguous. Germline V gene data show CDR1 as SGHNT and CDR2 as YYREEE (reference sequence). CDR3 length: 14 residues. The ends were cut back, 3 bases at V and 2 bases at J, with 9 bases in the middle. CDR3 in amino acids: CASSSHFAGNTIYF. CDR3 nucleotides: TGTGCCAGCAGCTCTCACTTTGCTGGAAACACCATATATTTT.

The rearrangement uses TRBV27 and TRBJ1-6; D is unclear. Trimming stripped 5 bases from V and 4 bases from J, with 24 bases between. Germline V gene data show CDR1 as MNHEY and CDR2 as SMNVEV (reference sequence). The CDR3 sequence is 19 residues long. CDR3 sequence: CASSPHRDNFSLYNSPLHF. DNA for the CDR3: TGTGCCAGCAGTCCGCATAGAGACAACTTTTCCCTTTATAATTCACCCCTCCACTTT.

This clone was detected a few times. The chain couples TRBV23-1 to TRBJ1-5; tentative D call: TRBD1 (6 bases). TRBV23-1 is sorted into the ORF group, with uncertain function. The ends were cut back, 3 bases at V and 7 bases at J, with 25 bases in the middle. This CDR3 contains 18 residues. The DNA for the CDR3 is TGCGCCAGCAGTCACACCAAAGTCAGGCGGGGGCTCGGCCAGCCCCAGCATTTT. It specifies CASSHTKVRRGLGQPQHF.

The V and J genes are TRBV6-5 and TRBJ1-1; a possible D gene is TRBD1 (6 bases). This CDR3 spans 13 amino acids. The germline gives CDR1 MNHEY, CDR2 SVGAGI. V was shortened by 7 bases and J by 2 bases, with 11 bases between the two germline ends. In DNA form, the CDR3 reads TGTGCCAGCAACAAGGGGGAAAACACTGAAGCTTTCTTT. Translation: CASNKGENTEAFF.

The chain joins TRBV27 to TRBJ1-1; no reliable D call. Germline CDR1 reads MNHEY; CDR2 reads SMNVEV (reference sequence). CDR3 length: 14 amino acids. Trimming left V 5 bases short and J 0 bases short, with 10 bases between. CDR3 loop: CASSNMELNTEAFF. The CDR3 DNA reads TGTGCCAGCAGTAACATGGAGTTGAACACTGAAGCTTTCTTT.

The V and J genes are TRBV7-9 and TRBJ1-2; 8 positions match TRBD1. CDR1 is SEHNR, CDR2 FQNEAQ, per germline (reference sequence). Unmatched junction bases numbered 11, after V lost 4 bases and J lost 7 bases. This CDR3 has 15 amino acids. The CDR3 nucleotides read TGTGCCAGCAGCTACCACAGGGGGACCAGTAGTGGCTACACCTTC. Its protein is CASSYHRGTSSGYTF.

The J gene is TRBJ2-7, the V gene TRBV19, with D uncertain. The CDR3 sequence is 12 residues long. Per germline, CDR1 LNHDA and CDR2 SQIVND (reference sequence). With 2 bases removed from V and 3 bases from J, the gap between germline ends came to 5 bases. CDR3 sequence reads: CASSINNYEQYF. Here the CDR3 DNA reads TGTGCCAGTAGTATAAACAACTACGAGCAGTACTTC.

CDR3 residues: CASRGTDGYTF. In DNA, the CDR3 is TGTGCCAGCCGGGGGACTGACGGCTACACCTTC. The J gene is TRBJ1-2, the V gene TRBV6-4, with D perhaps matching TRBD1 (5 bases). The CDR3 length is 11 residues. Trimming removed 8 bases at V and 8 bases at J, with 12 bases between. Germline V gene lookup returns CDR1 MRHNA and CDR2 SNTAGT.

The chain uses TRBV3-1 (or the pseudogene TRBV3-2) and TRBJ2-1, with TRBD2 identical over 8 bases. Germline loops: CDR1 LGHDT, CDR2 YNNKEL (reference sequence). Trimming cost V 1 base and J 7 bases; bases outside gene matches: 6. This CDR3 has 15 amino acids. The CDR3 DNA reads TGTGCCAGCAGCCAAGGGACTAGCCGGAGAAATGAGCAGTTCTTC. Amino acids: CASSQGTSRRNEQFF.

The chain is built from TRBV2 and TRBJ2-7, with no clear D. The germline gives CDR1 SNHLY, CDR2 FYNNEI. This CDR3 contains 15 residues. The V end lost 4 bases, the J end lost 1 base, and 14 bases lay between the germline ends. CDR3 nucleotide sequence: TGTGCCAGCAGTGTTTCCCTACTCAAATCCTACGAGCAGTACTTC. This encodes CASSVSLLKSYEQYF. Supplemented by reference TRBV2 and TRBJ2-7, the full variable domain reads EPEVTQTPSHQVTQMGQEVILRCVPISNHLYFYWYRQILGQKVEFLVSFYNNEISEKSEIFDDQFSVERPDGSNFTLKIRSTKLEDSAMYFCASSVSLLKSYEQYFGPGTRLTVT.

The chain couples TRBV3-1 (or the pseudogene TRBV3-2) to TRBJ1-5, with a weak D call TRBD1 (5 bases). V lost 6 bases and J lost 1, with 10 bases in between. CDR3 length equals 14 residues. Germline-derived CDR1 and CDR2 are LGHDT and YNNKEL (reference sequence). Here the CDR3 DNA reads TGTGCCAGCAGTCAGGACACGAGCAATCAGCCCCAGCATTTT. Translation gives CASSQDTSNQPQHF.

This clone has just a few counts. The rearrangement links TRBV9 to TRBJ1-2, with 7 nucleotides matching TRBD1. CDR1 and CDR2 from the germline V gene are SGDLS and YYNGEE. This CDR3 is 15 amino acids long. J lost 3 bases, V lost 0 bases, and 5 bases had no gene match. The CDR3 DNA reads as TGTGCCAGCAGCGTAGCTTATGGGACAGACTATGGCTACACCTTC. Translating it yields CASSVAYGTDYGYTF.

This clone was counted a few times. The chain couples TRBV27 to TRBJ2-3; D call uncertain. This CDR3 region has 15 residues. Trimming shortened V by 5 bases and J by 3 bases, and 15 bases separated the two germline ends. Germline assignment: CDR1 MNHEY and CDR2 SMNVEV (reference sequence). CDR3: CASSGLELQTDTQYF. CDR3 DNA: TGTGCCAGCAGTGGGCTCGAGCTTCAGACAGATACGCAGTATTTT.

The sample holds one count of this clone. The rearrangement joins TRBV15 to TRBJ2-7; 7 bases line up with TRBD1. Germline trimming cut 3 bases from V and 4 bases from J; bases unmatched to any gene: 9. The CDR3 is 15 amino acids. CDR1 LNHNV and CDR2 YYDKDF come from the germline V gene (reference sequence). This CDR3 is CATSSPRGQSYEQYF. The CDR3 bases are TGTGCCACCAGCAGTCCTAGGGGACAGTCTTACGAGCAGTACTTC.

The V call is TRBV5-4, the J call TRBJ1-6; TRBD1 matches 9 bases. Germline lookup yields CDR1 SGHNT and CDR2 YYREEE (reference sequence). V dropped 1 base and J dropped 5; count of bases not matched to a gene: 10. This CDR3 contains 18 residues. The chain's CDR3 is CASSLSLRQGENNSPLHF. The DNA for the CDR3 is TGTGCCAGCAGCTTGTCGCTTAGACAGGGGGAAAATAATTCACCCCTCCACTTT.

The chain joins TRBV19 to TRBJ2-1, with TRBD1 identical over 10 bases. Per germline, CDR1 LNHDA and CDR2 SQIVND (reference sequence). V shed 4 bases and J 4 bases; nucleotides not matched to a gene: 4. CDR3 length: 15 amino acids. The DNA for the CDR3 is TGTGCCAGTAGTAAGGGACAGGGGCCTTACAATGAGCAGTTCTTC. This translates into CASSKGQGPYNEQFF.